This T cell receptor (beta chain) was found in a study of blood T cell repertoires in COVID-19. Study-wide context: T cells, B-cell-depleted T cells, or PBMCs supplied cDNA or gDNA.

Concerning this clone: The same CDR3 arises from other DNA sequences in this sample as well.

In the original processing: Amplification of reference gene primers was used by the study to estimate nucleated cell counts. The repertoire was sequenced with immunoSEQ multiplex PCR; TCRdb's copy has only in-frame clones and lacks some. The DNA was the basis for D and trimming; V, J and clone size are from that table. The sample lists roughly 120,000 clones, approximately 80% occurring once. Germline CDR1 and CDR2: LNHDA and SQIVND (reference sequence). The CDR3 has 13 residues. V gave up 3 bases and J gave up 10 bases, with 10 bases separating them. V is TRBV19 and J is TRBJ1-6, with a tentative D call TRBD1 (5 bases). The origin of this receptor is an older man with acute or convalescent COVID-19. Sequencing input: peripheral blood. CDR3 sequence reads: CASSIGGRSPLHF. CDR3 DNA sequence: TGTGCCAGTAGTATCGGGGGACGGTCACCCCTCCACTTT.